This TCR beta chain appears in the sequencing data of a study of human T cells and chemical hapten exposure. Study information: Among samples, TCR yields varied mainly because of small differences in pooled library volume. Findings of the study overall: TCRs at a frequency above 1 in 1000 stayed unchanged with DPC sensitization.

Time point in this sample: healthy volunteer bleed at 2 weeks. Total RNA was isolated from whole blood that had not been fractionated. The length of the CDR3 is 10 residues. In germline, CDR1 is SGHAT, CDR2 FQNNGV. V was clipped by 7 bases and J by 6 bases, with 5 bases between them. The study's library attached unique molecular identifiers to single cDNA molecules. In the original analysis: TCRs per sample had a median of around 98,000 and ranged from about 20,000 to 700,000. Using its own MiXCR run on the RACE reads, TCRdb lists one record per CDR3 protein. None of the V and J calls come from the authors' own analysis; TCRdb made them. The profile shows approximately 97,000 distinct CDR3 sequences, roughly 8% of them singletons. At least ten counts were recorded for this clonotype. The antigen remains undetermined.

This chain connects TRBV11-2 to TRBJ2-3, with unresolved D. The sample taken for sequencing was whole blood. This clonotype was sampled from a female donor in good health. Some clones in this sample may be carry-over from other donors' samples. The CDR3 region has the DNA TGTGCCAGCACACGGGATACGCAGTATTTT. Amino acids: CASTRDTQYF.